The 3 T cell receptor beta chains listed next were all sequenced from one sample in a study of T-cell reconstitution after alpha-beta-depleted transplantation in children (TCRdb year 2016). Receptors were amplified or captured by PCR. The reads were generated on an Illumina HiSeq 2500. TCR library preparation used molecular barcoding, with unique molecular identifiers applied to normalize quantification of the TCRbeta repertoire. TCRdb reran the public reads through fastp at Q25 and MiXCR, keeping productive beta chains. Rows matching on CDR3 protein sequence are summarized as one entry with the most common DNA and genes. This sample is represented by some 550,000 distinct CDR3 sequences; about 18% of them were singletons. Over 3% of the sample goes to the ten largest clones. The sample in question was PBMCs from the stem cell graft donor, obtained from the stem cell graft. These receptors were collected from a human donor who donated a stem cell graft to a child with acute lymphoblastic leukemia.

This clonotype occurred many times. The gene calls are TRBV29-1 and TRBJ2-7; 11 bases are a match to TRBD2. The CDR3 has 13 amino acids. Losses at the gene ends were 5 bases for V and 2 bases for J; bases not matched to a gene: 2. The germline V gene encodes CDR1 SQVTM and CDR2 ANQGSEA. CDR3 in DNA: TGCAGCGTTCTAGCGGGAGGAACCTACGAGCAGTACTTC. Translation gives CSVLAGGTYEQYF.

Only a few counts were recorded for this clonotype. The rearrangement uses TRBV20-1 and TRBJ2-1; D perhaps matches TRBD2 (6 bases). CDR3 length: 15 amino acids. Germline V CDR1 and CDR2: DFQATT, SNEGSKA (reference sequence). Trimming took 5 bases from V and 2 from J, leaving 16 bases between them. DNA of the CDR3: TGCAGTGCTTACAGCCGGGACTTGACCTACAATGAGCAGTTCTTC. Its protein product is CSAYSRDLTYNEQFF.

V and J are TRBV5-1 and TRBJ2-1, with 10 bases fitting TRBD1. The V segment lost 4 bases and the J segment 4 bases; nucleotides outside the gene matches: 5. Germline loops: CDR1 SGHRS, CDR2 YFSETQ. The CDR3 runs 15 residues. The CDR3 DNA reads TGCGCCAGCAGCGGACAGGGGGTTCCTTACAATGAGCAGTTCTTC. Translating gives CASSGQGVPYNEQFF. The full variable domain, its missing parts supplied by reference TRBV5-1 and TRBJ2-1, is KAGVTQTPRYLIKTRGQQVTLSCSPISGHRSVSWYQQTPGQGLQFLFEYFSETQRNKGNFPGRFSGRQFSNSRSEMNVSTLELGDSALYLCASSGQGVPYNEQFFGPGTRLTVL.